One sample yielded the 13 T cell receptor beta chains listed below, sequenced in a study of blood T cell repertoires in COVID-19. Assay: immunoSEQ multiplex PCR; the TCRdb copy retains only in-frame clones and omits some. The sample shows 150,000 to 200,000 clones, 60% to 80% of them seen only once. The source material was PBMCs or T cells enriched from blood (not recorded which). The receptor set was obtained from a woman between 50 and 59 years old who had recovered from COVID-19.

V and J are TRBV27 and TRBJ1-2, with 10 bases that match TRBD1. The CDR3 loop spans 16 amino acids. CDR1 and CDR2 (germline): MNHEY, SMNVEV (reference sequence). Trimming at V came to 4 bases and at J to 8 bases, leaving 13 bases not matched to a gene. The CDR3 DNA reads TGTGCCAGCAGTTCCCCGACCACCGGGACAGGGGTGGGCTACACCTTC. Amino acid sequence: CASSSPTTGTGVGYTF.

For this clone: A read error may produce the germline difference seen at one junction end. Within the sample, other DNA sequences also encode this same CDR3. The genes are TRBV27 and TRBJ1-6; a possible D gene is TRBD1 (5 bases). The CDR3 length is 13 residues. Germline values: CDR1 MNHEY, CDR2 SMNVEV (reference sequence). CDR3 protein: CASRAGHNSPLHF. As DNA, the CDR3 is TGTGCTAGCAGGGCAGGGCATAATTCACCCCTCCACTTT.

The genes are TRBV27 and TRBJ1-4; D not certain. The V gene's germline CDR1 is MNHEY and CDR2 SMNVEV (reference sequence). The CDR3 is 14 amino acids. V dropped 5 bases and J dropped 7 bases, with 14 bases sitting between them. The CDR3 DNA follows: TGTGCCAGCAGTACCCCGAGGGTTAGTGAAAAACTGTTTTTT. Encoded protein: CASSTPRVSEKLFF.

The chain joins TRBV5-1 to TRBJ2-5, with 7 bases lining up with TRBD2. V lost 0 bases and J lost 1; bases outside the gene matches: 6. The CDR3 consists of 16 residues. Germline V gene sequence: CDR1 SGHRS, CDR2 YFSETQ. For the CDR3, the DNA is TGCGCCAGCAGCTTGGGCGCTAGCGGAGCCCAAGAGACCCAGTACTTC. It translates to CASSLGASGAQETQYF.

The chain recombines TRBV24-1 with TRBJ2-5, with 10 bases aligning to TRBD1. Trimming cost V 10 bases and J 5 bases; bases outside gene matches: 9. In germline, CDR1 is KGHDR, CDR2 SFDVKD. This CDR3 contains 14 residues. The CDR3 sequence is CATGAGTGVETQYF. CDR3 in DNA: TGTGCCACAGGGGCTGGGACAGGGGTGGAGACCCAGTACTTC.

The chain joins TRBV19 to TRBJ2-1; the D gene is possibly TRBD1 (6 bases). The CDR3 spans 17 residues. CDR1 and CDR2 (germline): LNHDA, SQIVND (reference sequence). V was clipped by 6 bases and J by 0 bases, with 18 bases between them. The DNA of the CDR3 is TGTGCCAGTAGCTGGGGGCCTCGGGACGGCTCCTACAATGAGCAGTTCTTC. Translated, it gives CASSWGPRDGSYNEQFF.

V is TRBV11-3 and J is TRBJ2-5; 9 positions agree with TRBD2. V lost 2 bases to trimming and J lost 1 base; unmatched junction nucleotides: 5. The CDR3 loop spans 16 amino acids. Per the germline V gene, CDR1 is SGHNT and CDR2 is YENEEA. The CDR3: CASSLRGLAPQETQYF. The CDR3 nucleotides are TGTGCCAGCAGCTTACGCGGACTAGCGCCCCAAGAGACCCAGTACTTC.

The chain has TRBV9 and TRBJ1-1; no firm D call. The V and J ends lost 0 bases and 0 bases respectively, with 9 bases between them. The CDR3 totals 15 residues. Looked up from germline, CDR1 is SGDLS and CDR2 is YYNGEE. Here the CDR3 reads CASSVVAGMNTEAFF. DNA of the CDR3: TGTGCCAGCAGCGTAGTGGCAGGAATGAACACTGAAGCTTTCTTT.

Details on this clone: Other DNA sequences of this sample code for an identical CDR3. The chain has TRBV21-1 and TRBJ1-2. TRBV21-1 is tagged as a pseudogene. CDR3 length: 19 residues. CDR3 region: CASSKRGLGGTNIMYGYTF. CDR3 in DNA: TGTGCCAGCAGCAAAAGGGGCCTGGGGGGGACTAACATAATGTATGGCTACACCTTC.

In its sample, this clone was seen a few times. This chain links TRBV2 with TRBJ1-6, with 9 bases that match TRBD1. Trimming at V came to 5 bases and at J to 9 bases, leaving 5 bases not matched to a gene. This CDR3 contains 14 residues. Germline V gives CDR1 SNHLY, CDR2 FYNNEI. CDR3 in amino acids: CASSPGQGTSPLHF. In DNA, the CDR3 is TGTGCCAGCAGTCCGGGACAGGGAACTTCACCCCTCCACTTT.

This CDR3 reads CASSSPGQGYGYTF. CDR3 sequence (DNA): TGTGCCAGCAGTTCCCCGGGACAGGGCTATGGCTACACCTTC. The chain links TRBV6-5 to TRBJ1-2; 9 bases are a match to TRBD1. Germline trimming cut 4 bases from V and 4 bases from J; bases unmatched to any gene: 4. From germline, CDR1 is MNHEY and CDR2 SVGAGI. The CDR3 sequence is 14 residues long.

The genes are TRBV4-1 and TRBJ2-7, with a weak D call TRBD1 (6 bases). V lost 0 bases, J lost 2 bases, and 14 bases lay in between. The CDR3 covers 16 residues. CDR1 and CDR2 (germline): MGHRA, YSYEKL. The CDR3 DNA sequence: TGCGCCAGCAGCCAAGATAGTTCCAGGGGAGCCTACGAGCAGTACTTC. This translates into CASSQDSSRGAYEQYF.

The chain is built from TRBV20-1 and TRBJ2-3; 7 nucleotides match TRBD2. CDR1 is DFQATT, CDR2 SNEGSKA, per germline (reference sequence). The CDR3 loop spans 15 amino acids. The V gene end was trimmed by 3 bases and the J gene end by 0 bases; junction bases not matched to a gene: 6. The CDR3 reads CSASTASGSTDTQYF. The CDR3 nucleotides are TGCAGTGCTAGTACAGCTAGCGGAAGCACAGATACGCAGTATTTT.